One sample yielded the 14 T cell receptor beta chains listed below, sequenced in a study of shared clonotypes between healthy human individuals (dated by TCRdb to about 2020). The method behind the library was the immunoSEQ multiplex PCR assay. TCRdb mirrors the immuneACCESS table, restricted to in-frame sequences. Some clones are absent from its copies; in checked studies, under half trace to an unresolved V gene, and the reason for the others is unknown. The sample profile shows 500,000 to 550,000 clones; roughly 95% of them were found once. About 0.068% of the sample lies in the top ten. The sequenced material came from naive CD4+ T cells sorted from blood. The intended sense of this specimen's cell subset or site label: CD45RA+ positively selected. The source of these receptors is a woman in her 30s in good health.

This chain connects TRBV14 to TRBJ2-7; 7 nucleotides match TRBD1. The ends lost 1 base at V and 7 bases at J; junction bases unmatched: 10. Germline CDR1 SGHDN, CDR2 FVKESK. The CDR3 has 15 residues. DNA of the CDR3: TGTGCCAGCAGCCAAGTAGGGGGCGCGGTGGGGGAGCAGTACTTC. Its translation: CASSQVGGAVGEQYF.

The chain is built from TRBV19 and TRBJ1-2; 7 bases agree with TRBD1. The CDR3 length is 15 residues. Per germline, CDR1 LNHDA and CDR2 SQIVND (reference sequence). V gave up 4 bases and J gave up 5 bases; unmatched junction bases: 10. The CDR3 DNA reads as TGTGCCAGTAGTACGCCGGGACAGATTATGTATGGCTACACCTTC. The encoded protein is CASSTPGQIMYGYTF.

The chain has TRBV10-3 and TRBJ1-2; 7 nucleotides agree with TRBD1. Germline V gene sequence: CDR1 ENHRY, CDR2 SYGVKD. The V gene end was trimmed by 6 bases and the J gene end by 4 bases; junction bases not matched to a gene: 11. The CDR3 runs to 15 residues. CDR3 sequence (DNA): TGTGCCATCAGCTCCCCCGGGACAGTTCTCTATGGCTACACCTTC. Protein sequence: CAISSPGTVLYGYTF.

The V gene is TRBV28, the J gene TRBJ2-1; D gene uncertain. This CDR3 has 14 residues. Trimming stripped 2 bases from V and 3 bases from J, with 8 bases between. Germline CDR1 MDHEN, CDR2 SYDVKM. This CDR3 reads CASSLRINYNEQFF. In nucleotides, the CDR3 is TGTGCCAGCAGTTTACGGATAAACTACAATGAGCAGTTCTTC.

The sample holds one count of this clone. V gene TRBV19 combines with J gene TRBJ2-7; 10 nucleotides agree with TRBD2. The ends lost 3 bases at V and 6 bases at J; junction bases unmatched: 11. The germline CDR1 and CDR2 sequences are LNHDA and SQIVND (reference sequence). The CDR3 extends over 16 amino acids. CDR3 protein: CASSMPSASGSGEQYF. The CDR3, as DNA: TGTGCCAGTAGTATGCCTTCGGCTAGCGGGAGTGGCGAGCAGTACTTC.

The rearrangement links TRBV27 to TRBJ1-6; 9 nucleotides agree with TRBD1. The CDR3 runs to 16 residues. CDR1 is MNHEY and CDR2 is SMNVEV in the germline V gene (reference sequence). V lost 0 bases, J lost 9 bases, and 6 bases stayed unmatched. As DNA, the CDR3 is TGTGCCAGCAGTTTATCGGGGCAGGACAGGGGTTCACCCCTCCACTTT. Residues: CASSLSGQDRGSPLHF.

This clone has only one observation. This chain uses TRBV19 with TRBJ2-1, with 14 bases aligning to TRBD2. Germline CDR1 reads LNHDA; CDR2 reads SQIVND (reference sequence). The CDR3 contains 18 residues. Losses at the gene ends were 3 bases for V and 1 base for J; bases not matched to a gene: 5. In nucleotides, the CDR3 is TGTGCCAGTAGTATCACCGGGACTAGCGGGGGATCCTACAATGAGCAGTTCTTC. Translation: CASSITGTSGGSYNEQFF.

The V call is TRBV5-1, the J call TRBJ2-3; 12 bases map to TRBD2. The CDR3 is 17 amino acids. J was trimmed by 2 bases and V by 0 bases; bases with no gene match: 4. Germline V gives CDR1 SGHRS, CDR2 YFSETQ. CDR3 coding DNA: TGCGCCAGCAGCTTGGCCCTAGCGGGAGGGACCACAGATACGCAGTATTTT. This sequence encodes CASSLALAGGTTDTQYF.

The genes are TRBV28 and TRBJ1-6; 10 bases align to TRBD1. The CDR3 sequence is 18 residues long. Germline loops: CDR1 MDHEN, CDR2 SYDVKM. The J segment lost 3 bases and the V segment lost 7 bases, leaving 12 bases of the junction unmatched. CDR3 in amino acids: CASTRRRGQGIYNSPLHF. The CDR3 DNA reads TGTGCCAGCACCCGTAGAAGGGGACAGGGGATCTATAATTCACCCCTCCACTTT.

In its sample, this clone was seen once. Other DNA sequences from this sample encode an identical CDR3 as well. The J gene is TRBJ2-3, the V gene TRBV28; D not certain. V was clipped by 5 bases and J by 0 bases, with 6 bases between them. Germline V CDR1 and CDR2: MDHEN, SYDVKM. This CDR3 has 13 residues. CDR3 bases: TGTGCCAGCAGTCCCGGGAGCACAGATACGCAGTATTTT. Its translation: CASSPGSTDTQYF.

The gene calls are TRBV4-1 and TRBJ1-6, with no clear D. Germline values: CDR1 MGHRA, CDR2 YSYEKL. There are 14 residues in the CDR3. The V end was cut by 4 bases, the J end by 6 bases, with 10 bases between. The DNA for the CDR3 is TGCGCCAGCAGCCTTCACAGTGGTAATTCACCCCTCCACTTT. As protein: CASSLHSGNSPLHF.

This chain connects TRBV19 to TRBJ1-5, with D unresolved. The V gene's germline CDR1 is LNHDA and CDR2 SQIVND (reference sequence). Trimming stripped 5 bases from V and 3 bases from J, with 8 bases between. This CDR3 comprises 13 residues. For the CDR3, the DNA is TGTGCCAGTAGTCGGGGATTCAATCAGCCCCAGCATTTT. Amino acid sequence: CASSRGFNQPQHF.

The chain uses TRBV18 and TRBJ1-1; D is uncertain. V was trimmed by 2 bases and J by 8 bases, leaving 12 bases between them. The CDR3 extends over 13 amino acids. From germline, CDR1 is KGHSH and CDR2 LQKENI. This chain's CDR3 is CASSPVASAEAFF. CDR3 nucleotides: TGTGCCAGCTCACCAGTCGCCTCGGCAGAAGCTTTCTTT.

The V call is TRBV11-3, the J call TRBJ2-2, with TRBD2 matching over 8 bases. CDR1 is SGHNT and CDR2 is YENEEA in the germline V gene. The CDR3 totals 17 residues. After removal of 5 bases from V and 7 bases from J, the junction contained 15 bases not matched to a gene. The CDR3 protein is CASSPVAEREYYGELFF. CDR3 nucleotide sequence: TGTGCCAGCAGCCCAGTTGCCGAGCGGGAGTATTACGGGGAGCTGTTTTTT.